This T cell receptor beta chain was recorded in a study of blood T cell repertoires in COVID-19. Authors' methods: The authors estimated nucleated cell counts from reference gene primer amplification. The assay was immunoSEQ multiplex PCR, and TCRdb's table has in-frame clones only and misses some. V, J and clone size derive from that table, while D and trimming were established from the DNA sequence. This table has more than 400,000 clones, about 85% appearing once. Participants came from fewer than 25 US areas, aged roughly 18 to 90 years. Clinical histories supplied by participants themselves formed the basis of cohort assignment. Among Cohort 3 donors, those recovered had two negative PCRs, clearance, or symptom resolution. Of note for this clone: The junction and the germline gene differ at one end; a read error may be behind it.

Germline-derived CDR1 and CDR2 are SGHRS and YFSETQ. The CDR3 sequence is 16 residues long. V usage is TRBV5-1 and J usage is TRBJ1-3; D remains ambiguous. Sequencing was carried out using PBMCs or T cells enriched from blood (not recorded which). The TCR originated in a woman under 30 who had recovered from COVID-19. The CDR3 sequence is CASSLDGFLSGSTIYF. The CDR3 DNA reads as TGCGCCAGCAGCTTGGACGGGTTCCTCTCTGGAAGCACCATATATTTT.